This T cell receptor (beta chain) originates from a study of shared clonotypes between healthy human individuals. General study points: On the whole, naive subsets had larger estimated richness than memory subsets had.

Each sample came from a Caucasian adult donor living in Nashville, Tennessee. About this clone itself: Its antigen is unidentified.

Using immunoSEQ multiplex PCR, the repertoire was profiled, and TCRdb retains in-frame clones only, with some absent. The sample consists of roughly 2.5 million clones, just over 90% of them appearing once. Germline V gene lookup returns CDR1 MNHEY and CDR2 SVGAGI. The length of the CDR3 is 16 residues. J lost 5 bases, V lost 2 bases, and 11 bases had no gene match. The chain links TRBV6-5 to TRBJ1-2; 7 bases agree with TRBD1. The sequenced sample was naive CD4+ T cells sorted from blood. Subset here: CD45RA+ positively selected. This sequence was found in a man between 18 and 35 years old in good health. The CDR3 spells CASSYDRDTLRYGYTF. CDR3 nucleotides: TGTGCCAGCAGTTACGACAGGGACACCTTACGGTATGGCTACACCTTC.